This T cell receptor beta chain is drawn from a study of neurological immune-mediated disorders. TCRdb reprocessed the 5' RACE reads via MiXCR and lists one record per CDR3 protein. The sample holds about 66,000 distinct CDR3 sequences, roughly 4.8% seen once. In this sample, this clonotype turned up many times. Its antigen is undetermined. Study findings and constraints: The most TCR clonal expansion was seen in HTLV-1-associated myelopathy, and the least was seen in multiple sclerosis, which fell below healthy controls.

The CDR3 length is 13 residues. The ends were cut back, 3 bases at V and 3 bases at J, with 5 bases in the middle. In germline, CDR1 is MNHEY, CDR2 SMNVEV (reference sequence). The chain carries TRBV27 and TRBJ2-2; D gene ambiguous. Sequenced: PBMCs. The TCR comes from a woman between 65 and 79 years old with multiple sclerosis. CDR3 DNA: TGTGCCAGCAGTTTGGGGTACACCGGGGAGCTGTTTTTT. Protein sequence: CASSLGYTGELFF.